A selection of T cell receptor beta chains follows, all from one sample in a study of shared clonotypes between healthy human individuals. The table came from immunoSEQ multiplex PCR; TCRdb's copy has only in-frame clones and leaves some out. Among 2 million to 2.5 million clones listed, roughly 95% were seen once. Sequenced material: naive CD4+ T cells sorted from blood. These receptors all stem from a man between 18 and 29 years old in good health. Each CDR3 is given with its conserved first and last residue. A D gene is named only where the DNA matches it firmly.

d_gene	v_gene	j_gene	CDR3nt	CDR3aa
TRBD2	TRBV9	TRBJ2-7	TGTGCCAGCAGTCGGGAGGGTAGCGGGGGCTCCTACGAGCAGTACTTC	CASSREGSGGSYEQYF
NA	TRBV7-2	TRBJ2-3	TGTGCCAGCAGCTTAGCGGGGGAACGCACAGATACGCAGTATTTT	CASSLAGERTDTQYF
TRBD2	TRBV7-2	TRBJ2-7	TGTGCCAGCAGCTTGGGGCTAGCGGGAAAGCTCTACGAGCAGTACTTC	CASSLGLAGKLYEQYF
NA	TRBV28	TRBJ1-5	TGTGCCAGCAGTTTCGGGGGGAAGGTTAGCAATCAGCCCCAGCATTTT	CASSFGGKVSNQPQHF
TRBD1	TRBV11-2	TRBJ2-7	TGTGCCAGCAGCGGACAGGTCTACGAGCAGTACTTC	CASSGQVYEQYF
NA	TRBV10-3	TRBJ1-5	TGTGCCATCACCGGCAGGATTGATCAGCCCCAGCATTTT	CAITGRIDQPQHF
NA	TRBV5-4	TRBJ2-7	TGTGCCAGCAGCTTGGACCGGGGCGAGCAGTACTTC	CASSLDRGEQYF
NA	TRBV5-1	TRBJ1-4	TGCGCCAGCAGCTTGGGGGGTCTCGGTGAAAAACTGTTTTTT	CASSLGGLGEKLFF
TRBD1	TRBV25-1	TRBJ1-5	TGTGCCAGCAGTCCGTCCGGACAGGGGAGGAATCAGCCCCAGCATTTT	CASSPSGQGRNQPQHF
NA	TRBV9	TRBJ2-1	TGTGCCAGCAGCGTAGGCGGAAATAACAAAAATGAGCAGTTCTTC	CASSVGGNNKNEQFF
NA	TRBV29-1	TRBJ1-1	TGCAGCGTTGATAAGGGTAGTACTGAAGCTTTCTTT	CSVDKGSTEAFF
NA	TRBV11-2	TRBJ1-2	TGTGCCAGCAGCTTAGATCAAGAAACAGCTAACTATGGCTACACCTTC	CASSLDQETANYGYTF
TRBD2	TRBV11-3	TRBJ2-2	TGTGCCAGCAGTTCTTTAGGTGGGACTACCCAGAACACCGGGGAGCTGTTTTTT	CASSSLGGTTQNTGELFF
NA	TRBV10-2	TRBJ2-7	TGCGCCAGCAGTGAGAGCCTTGGGGGGGCCGGAGCTTACGAGCAGTACTTC	CASSESLGGAGAYEQYF
NA	TRBV6-6	TRBJ1-3	TGTGCCAGTGACCTGGGGGCTGGAAACACCATATATTTT	CASDLGAGNTIYF
NA	TRBV7-9	TRBJ1-6	TGTGCCAGCACCATGGATCTGGGGGTTGGTTCACCCCTCCACTTT	CASTMDLGVGSPLHF